The 26 T cell receptor beta chains below come from one sample, sequenced in a study of OX40 agonist ivuxolimab in advanced cancers. The method was immunoSEQ multiplex PCR; TCRdb's version includes in-frame clones alone and lacks a portion of them. The sample carries roughly 60,000 clones, just over 85% recorded once. The material sequenced was CD4+ or CD8+ T cells sorted from blood, taken in a trial of the OX40 agonist ivuxolimab. Source of these receptors: an adult with an advanced solid tumor such as melanoma, head and neck, liver or kidney cancer.

The V gene is TRBV2, the J gene TRBJ1-1; D not certain. Germline values: CDR1 SNHLY, CDR2 FYNNEI. There are 15 residues in the CDR3. Trimming removed 5 bases at V and 6 bases at J, with 19 bases between. CDR3 sequence (DNA): TGTGCCAGCAGTTTTATAGACCGGAAAGGAGCTGAAGCTTTCTTT. Its translation: CASSFIDRKGAEAFF.

V and J are TRBV5-1 and TRBJ2-1, with 9 bases lining up with TRBD1. Germline CDR1 and CDR2: SGHRS and YFSETQ. Trimming took 3 bases from V and 0 from J; bases not matched to a gene: 1. The CDR3 has 15 amino acids. CDR3: CASSWDRASYNEQFF. The CDR3 DNA reads TGCGCCAGCAGCTGGGACAGGGCCTCCTACAATGAGCAGTTCTTC.

J is TRBJ2-3 and V is TRBV9; 7 positions agree with TRBD2. Germline assignment: CDR1 SGDLS and CDR2 YYNGEE. Trimming removed 4 bases from V and 4 bases from J; junction bases left unmatched: 9. This CDR3 is built from 15 residues. CDR3 amino acids: CASSLRGGSADTQYF. The CDR3 nucleotides are TGTGCCAGCAGCCTGCGCGGGGGATCAGCAGATACGCAGTATTTT.

The chain combines TRBV27 with TRBJ2-7; 10 bases are a match to TRBD2. The CDR3 loop spans 18 amino acids. The V and J ends lost 6 bases and 2 bases, in that order; junction bases with no gene match: 16. Germline CDR1 MNHEY, CDR2 SMNVEV (reference sequence). This CDR3 is CASSSLVGSGRTAYEQYF. The DNA for the CDR3 is TGTGCCAGCAGCTCTCTCGTGGGTAGCGGGAGGACCGCCTACGAGCAGTACTTC.

V usage is TRBV25-1 and J usage is TRBJ2-1, with TRBD2 matching 8 bases. Germline V CDR1 and CDR2: MGHDK, SYGVNS. This CDR3 is 14 amino acids long. V was pared by 5 bases and J by 6 bases, with 6 bases of the junction left unmatched. The CDR3 sequence: CASSHPGGGNEQFF. The CDR3 DNA is TGTGCCAGCAGTCATCCGGGGGGGGGCAATGAGCAGTTCTTC.

V gene TRBV6-5 combines with J gene TRBJ2-3; TRBD1 matches at 12 bases. V lost 2 bases and J lost 6; bases outside the gene matches: 3. CDR1 and CDR2 from the germline V gene are MNHEY and SVGAGI. The CDR3 totals 15 residues. CDR3 nucleotides: TGTGCCAGCAGTTACGGGACAGGGGGCGTTGATACGCAGTATTTT. It translates to CASSYGTGGVDTQYF.

Points on this clone: Other DNA variants within this sample encode the same CDR3. The J gene is TRBJ2-2, the V gene TRBV7-3; 13 nucleotides match TRBD2. Looked up from germline, CDR1 is SGHTA and CDR2 is FQGTGA. The junction had 9 bases not matched to a gene; V was cut back by 6 bases and J by 2 bases. This CDR3 spans 18 amino acids. CDR3 coding DNA: TGTGCCAGCAGTCCGACCGGGACTAGCGGGGCTAACACCGGGGAGCTGTTTTTT. This sequence encodes CASSPTGTSGANTGELFF.

The chain links TRBV28 to TRBJ2-7, with 9 bases lining up with TRBD1. Per the germline V gene, CDR1 is MDHEN and CDR2 is SYDVKM. J gave up 3 bases and V 6 bases, and 3 bases lay outside the gene matches. The CDR3 spans 13 residues. In DNA, the CDR3 is TGTGCCAGCAGGACAGGGGGTTTCTACGAGCAGTACTTC. Translated: CASRTGGFYEQYF.

The gene calls are TRBV5-8 and TRBJ1-5, with 9 nucleotides matching TRBD1. The CDR3 extends over 15 amino acids. Germline V gene lookup returns CDR1 SGHTS and CDR2 YDEGEE. Germline trimming cut 0 bases from V and 5 bases from J; bases unmatched to any gene: 3. CDR3 sequence (DNA): TGTGCCAGCAGCTTGGGGACAGGGGAGGATCAGCCCCAGCATTTT. The encoded protein is CASSLGTGEDQPQHF.

V usage is TRBV7-8 and J usage is TRBJ2-5; 8 nucleotides agree with TRBD1. V lost 1 base to trimming and J lost 2 bases; unmatched junction nucleotides: 3. Per the germline V gene, CDR1 is SGHVS and CDR2 is FQNEAQ. The CDR3 is 15 amino acids. This CDR3 is CASSLGTGKQETQYF. As DNA, the CDR3 is TGTGCCAGCAGCTTAGGGACAGGGAAGCAAGAGACCCAGTACTTC. Full variable domain (outside the CDR3, taken from reference TRBV7-8 and TRBJ2-5): GAGVSQSPRYKVAKRGQDVALRCDPISGHVSLFWYQQALGQGPEFLTYFQNEAQLDKSGLPSDRFFAERPEGSVSTLKIQRTQQEDSAVYLCASSLGTGKQETQYFGPGTRLLVL.

This clone was seen just once. The gene calls are TRBV14 and TRBJ2-2; 7 nucleotides agree with TRBD2. J was trimmed by 1 base and V by 5 bases; bases with no gene match: 4. CDR3 length: 15 amino acids. CDR1 SGHDN and CDR2 FVKESK come from the germline V gene. The CDR3 region has the DNA TGTGCCAGCAGCGCGGGACTATTGAACACCGGGGAGCTGTTTTTT. Its translation is CASSAGLLNTGELFF.

The chain uses TRBV12-5 and TRBJ1-5, with unresolved D. This CDR3 is 15 amino acids long. The germline V and J ends were trimmed by 6 bases and 3 bases, with 15 bases remaining between them. Germline V lookup: CDR1 LGHNT, CDR2 FRNRAP. The CDR3 protein is CASGRGLRDNQPQHF. The CDR3 bases are TGTGCTAGTGGCCGCGGACTGCGAGACAATCAGCCCCAGCATTTT.

V is TRBV7-8 and J is TRBJ1-5; 9 bases fit TRBD1. The CDR3 runs to 16 residues. Germline V gene data show CDR1 as SGHVS and CDR2 as FQNEAQ. Trimming took 5 bases from V and 1 from J; bases not matched to a gene: 6. Here the CDR3 reads CASSQLDRGSNQPQHF. CDR3 in DNA: TGTGCCAGCAGCCAACTGGACAGGGGAAGCAATCAGCCCCAGCATTTT.

This chain uses TRBV6-5 with TRBJ1-1, with TRBD1 identical over 7 bases. CDR3 length: 15 amino acids. Germline CDR1 is MNHEY and CDR2 is SVGAGI. V trimming: 7 bases; J trimming: 3 bases; junction bases outside the gene matches: 11. CDR3 in DNA: TGTGCCAGCATCCTACTTTCTACAGGGGACACTGAAGCTTTCTTT. It encodes CASILLSTGDTEAFF.

This clone has only a few counts. The chain uses TRBV11-2 and TRBJ2-5; 7 nucleotides agree with TRBD1. CDR1 and CDR2 (germline): SGHAT, FQNNGV. This CDR3 comprises 15 residues. With 7 bases clipped from V and 2 bases from J, the junction kept 10 bases outside the gene matches. This CDR3 is CASTYIRDSQETQYF. CDR3 DNA: TGTGCCAGCACCTATATCCGGGACAGTCAAGAGACCCAGTACTTC.

This chain connects TRBV5-4 to TRBJ2-7, with D perhaps matching TRBD2 (6 bases). Germline-derived CDR1 and CDR2 are SGHNT and YYREEE (reference sequence). V lost 0 bases and J 5 bases, leaving 9 bases between the germline ends. The CDR3 totals 13 residues. CDR3 coding DNA: TGTGCCAGCAGCTTGGTCGGGAGTGACGAGCAGTACTTC. It encodes CASSLVGSDEQYF. The whole variable domain, filled in from reference TRBV5-4 and TRBJ2-7, reads ETGVTQSPTHLIKTRGQQVTLRCSSQSGHNTVSWYQQALGQGPQFIFQYYREEENGRGNFPPRFSGLQFPNYSSELNVNALELDDSALYLCASSLVGSDEQYFGPGTRLTVT.

This chain uses TRBV18 with TRBJ1-1, with TRBD1 matching 7 bases. The V gene end was trimmed by 6 bases and the J gene end by 3 bases; junction bases not matched to a gene: 7. The CDR3 spans 14 residues. From germline, CDR1 is KGHSH and CDR2 LQKENI. The CDR3 DNA sequence: TGTGCCAGCTCTGAAGACAGGGAGGACACTGAAGCTTTCTTT. It translates to CASSEDREDTEAFF.

The chain uses TRBV7-9 and TRBJ2-2; 9 bases are shared with TRBD1. The CDR3 spans 16 residues. The germline gives CDR1 SEHNR, CDR2 FQNEAQ (reference sequence). The V and J ends lost 5 bases and 4 bases, in that order; junction bases with no gene match: 8. CDR3 sequence (DNA): TGTGCCAGCAGCCTAGGGACAGGGCAGGGCACCGGGGAGCTGTTTTTT. It encodes CASSLGTGQGTGELFF.

The genes are TRBV29-1 and TRBJ2-5, with 7 bases that match TRBD1. The V and J ends lost 4 bases and 1 base, in that order; junction bases with no gene match: 6. The CDR3 covers 14 residues. Germline CDR1 SQVTM, CDR2 ANQGSEA. The CDR3 here is CSVAAGGFQETQYF. The CDR3 nucleotides are TGCAGCGTTGCGGCAGGGGGTTTCCAAGAGACCCAGTACTTC.

V is TRBV18 and J is TRBJ1-1; D is possibly TRBD1 (5 bases). The length of the CDR3 is 15 residues. The ends were cut back, 3 bases at V and 7 bases at J, with 18 bases in the middle. In germline, CDR1 is KGHSH, CDR2 LQKENI. The DNA for the CDR3 is TGTGCCAGCTCACCCCAGGAAAGGGGAGGTTTTGAAGCTTTCTTT. Amino acid sequence: CASSPQERGGFEAFF. Full variable domain (missing parts from reference TRBV18 and TRBJ1-1): NAGVMQNPRHLVRRRGQEARLRCSPMKGHSHVYWYRQLPEEGLKFMVYLQKENIIDESGMPKERFSAEFPKEGPSILRIQQVVRGDSAAYFCASSPQERGGFEAFFGQGTRLTVV.

This clone came up once. The V gene is TRBV9, the J gene TRBJ1-5; D unresolved. Trimming took 4 bases from V and 4 from J, leaving 15 bases between them. CDR3 length equals 15 residues. The germline gives CDR1 SGDLS, CDR2 YYNGEE. The CDR3 spells CASSPLPEGNQPQHF. The DNA for the CDR3 is TGTGCCAGCAGCCCCCTGCCGGAAGGGAATCAGCCCCAGCATTTT. Full variable domain (remainder filled in from reference TRBV9 and TRBJ1-5): DSGVTQTPKHLITATGQRVTLRCSPRSGDLSVYWYQQSLDQGLQFLIQYYNGEERAKGNILERFSAQQFPDLHSELNLSSLELGDSALYFCASSPLPEGNQPQHFGDGTRLSIL.

The chain is built from TRBV6-5 and TRBJ2-1; a weak D match, TRBD2 (6 bases). Looked up from germline, CDR1 is MNHEY and CDR2 is SVGAGI. The CDR3 is made up of 11 amino acids. V was pared by 5 bases and J by 10 bases, with 9 bases between. The CDR3 bases are TGTGCCAGCAGTATGGAGGGAGAGCAGTTCTTC. Translated, it gives CASSMEGEQFF.

This chain joins TRBV6-5 and TRBJ1-1, with D uncertain. The length of the CDR3 is 13 residues. Deletions cut 1 base from V and 1 base from J, with 4 bases between. CDR1 MNHEY and CDR2 SVGAGI come from the germline V gene. CDR3 nucleotides: TGTGCCAGCAGTTACTATCAGAACACTGAAGCTTTCTTT. Translating it yields CASSYYQNTEAFF.

The V and J genes are TRBV19 and TRBJ2-7; TRBD1 or TRBD2 may be the D gene (5 bases each). CDR1 is LNHDA and CDR2 is SQIVND in the germline V gene (reference sequence). Trimming removed 8 bases at V and 3 bases at J, with 11 bases between. The CDR3 loop spans 12 amino acids. The CDR3 DNA is TGTGCCAGTTGGGACGGGCACTACGAGCAGTACTTC. Amino acid sequence: CASWDGHYEQYF.

This rearrangement joins TRBV11-1 to TRBJ2-7; the D gene is possibly TRBD1 (6 bases). Between the trimmed V and J ends, which lost 5 bases and 2 bases, there was a span of 10 bases. CDR1 and CDR2 from the germline V gene are SGHAT and FQDESV (reference sequence). The CDR3 consists of 13 residues. This CDR3 reads CASSPDRTYEQYF. CDR3 in DNA: TGTGCCAGCAGCCCTGACAGGACCTACGAGCAGTACTTC.

The genes are TRBV2 and TRBJ2-5; 9 bases line up with TRBD1. The V segment lost 6 bases and the J segment 2 bases; nucleotides outside the gene matches: 7. Germline assignment: CDR1 SNHLY and CDR2 FYNNEI. This CDR3 contains 15 residues. CDR3 nucleotide sequence: TGTGCCAGCAGAGCGGACAGGGGAAAACAAGAGACCCAGTACTTC. Its protein is CASRADRGKQETQYF.